These T cell receptor beta chains were read from a single sample in a study of chemoradiotherapy in HPV16-positive cancers. Data came from immunoSEQ multiplex PCR; TCRdb stores just in-frame clones and leaves some out. The table has about 8,000 clones, about 66% seen once. The specimen was collected from a patient who underwent chemoradiotherapy. The receptors were gathered from a human donor with HPV-associated anogenital cancer. CDR3s include the opening cysteine and the closing phenylalanine or tryptophan. Each record gives: CDR3 length, D gene, J gene, V gene, clone size, CDR3 protein, CDR3 DNA. D genes are given only for firm matches. Only some rows state a clone size, as once, few, many or a class for expanded clones.

len: 14; d_gene: TRBD1; j_gene: TRBJ2-5; v_gene: TRBV7-2; abundance: NA; CDR3aa: CASSFRDRVETQYF; CDR3nt: TGTGCCAGCAGCTTCCGGGACAGGGTTGAGACCCAGTACTTC
len: 13; d_gene: NA; j_gene: TRBJ1-1; v_gene: TRBV5-1; abundance: few; CDR3aa: CASSLRGGTEAFF; CDR3nt: TGCGCCAGCAGCTTGAGGGGAGGAACTGAAGCTTTCTTT
len: 15; d_gene: NA; j_gene: TRBJ1-3; v_gene: TRBV19; abundance: few; CDR3aa: CASTERAGARNTIYF; CDR3nt: TGTGCCAGTACCGAGCGGGCAGGAGCTAGGAACACCATATATTTT
len: 16; d_gene: TRBD2; j_gene: TRBJ2-3; v_gene: TRBV6-1; abundance: NA; CDR3aa: CASSERGGRGTDTQYF; CDR3nt: TGTGCCAGCAGTGAGCGGGGGGGCCGGGGCACAGATACGCAGTATTTT
len: 16; d_gene: NA; j_gene: TRBJ1-2; v_gene: TRBV10-3; abundance: NA; CDR3aa: CAISESIPRSNYGYTF; CDR3nt: TGTGCCATCAGTGAGTCGATTCCAAGATCTAACTATGGCTACACCTTC
len: 14; d_gene: NA; j_gene: TRBJ2-4; v_gene: TRBV19; abundance: NA; CDR3aa: CASSPKAAKNIQYF; CDR3nt: TGTGCCAGTAGTCCTAAGGCCGCCAAAAACATTCAGTACTTC
len: 14; d_gene: TRBD1; j_gene: TRBJ1-5; v_gene: TRBV6-6; abundance: NA; CDR3aa: CASTGQGRNQPQHF; CDR3nt: TGTGCCAGTACCGGACAGGGCCGGAATCAGCCCCAGCATTTT
len: 13; d_gene: NA; j_gene: TRBJ2-5; v_gene: TRBV9; abundance: NA; CDR3aa: CASSVGQQETQYF; CDR3nt: TGTGCCAGCAGCGTAGGGCAGCAAGAGACCCAGTACTTC
len: 16; d_gene: TRBD1; j_gene: TRBJ2-3; v_gene: TRBV19; abundance: NA; CDR3aa: CASSGIRQGWRDTQYF; CDR3nt: TGTGCCAGTAGCGGCATAAGACAGGGCTGGAGAGATACGCAGTATTTT
len: 12; d_gene: NA; j_gene: TRBJ1-1; v_gene: TRBV4-1; abundance: NA; CDR3aa: CASSQGSTEAFF; CDR3nt: TGCGCCAGCAGCCAAGGGAGCACTGAAGCTTTCTTT
len: 19; d_gene: NA; j_gene: TRBJ1-3; v_gene: TRBV27; abundance: NA; CDR3aa: CASSLSGGSGRPSGNTIYF; CDR3nt: TGTGCCAGCAGTTTATCGGGCGGGTCAGGTAGGCCGAGTGGAAACACCATATATTTT
len: 14; d_gene: TRBD2; j_gene: TRBJ2-5; v_gene: TRBV5-1; abundance: NA; CDR3aa: CASSAGALLETQYF; CDR3nt: TGCGCCAGCTCGGCGGGAGCCCTTCTGGAGACCCAGTACTTC
len: 11; d_gene: NA; j_gene: TRBJ1-1; v_gene: TRBV20-1; abundance: few; CDR3aa: CSARKEGGSFF; CDR3nt: TGCAGTGCTAGGAAAGAGGGGGGGTCTTTCTTT
len: 16; d_gene: NA; j_gene: TRBJ2-2; v_gene: TRBV19; abundance: NA; CDR3aa: CASYKRVTTFTGELFF; CDR3nt: TGTGCCAGCTATAAGAGGGTTACAACATTTACCGGGGAGCTGTTTTTT
len: 16; d_gene: TRBD1; j_gene: TRBJ2-3; v_gene: TRBV9; abundance: few; CDR3aa: CASSGETGASTDTQYF; CDR3nt: TGTGCCAGCAGCGGCGAGACAGGGGCCAGCACAGATACGCAGTATTTT
len: 14; d_gene: NA; j_gene: TRBJ1-4; v_gene: TRBV7-2; abundance: NA; CDR3aa: CASSPLAKGEKLFF; CDR3nt: TGTGCCAGCAGCCCACTGGCCAAAGGTGAAAAACTGTTTTTT
len: 18; d_gene: TRBD2; j_gene: TRBJ2-3; v_gene: TRBV4-1; abundance: NA; CDR3aa: CASSQRSTGGPDVDTQYF; CDR3nt: TGCGCCAGCAGCCAACGTAGTACGGGAGGGCCGGACGTGGATACGCAGTATTTT
len: 14; d_gene: TRBD2; j_gene: TRBJ2-1; v_gene: TRBV9; abundance: few; CDR3aa: CASSREGGYNEQFF; CDR3nt: TGTGCCAGCAGCCGGGAGGGGGGTTACAATGAGCAGTTCTTC
len: 14; d_gene: TRBD1; j_gene: TRBJ1-5; v_gene: TRBV19; abundance: NA; CDR3aa: CASWTGRSNQPQHF; CDR3nt: TGTGCCAGTTGGACAGGGCGCAGCAATCAGCCCCAGCATTTT
len: 14; d_gene: NA; j_gene: TRBJ2-7; v_gene: TRBV27; abundance: NA; CDR3aa: CASSPTSAGNEQYF; CDR3nt: TGTGCCAGCAGTCCGACCTCGGCGGGCAACGAGCAGTACTTC
len: 14; d_gene: TRBD2; j_gene: TRBJ2-3; v_gene: TRBV19; abundance: few; CDR3aa: CASSEVFGRDTQYF; CDR3nt: TGTGCCAGTAGCGAGGTTTTCGGGAGGGATACGCAGTATTTT
len: 14; d_gene: NA; j_gene: TRBJ2-5; v_gene: TRBV28; abundance: NA; CDR3aa: CASSWSSGERTQYF; CDR3nt: TGTGCCAGCAGTTGGAGTAGCGGCGAGAGGACCCAGTACTTC
len: 15; d_gene: NA; j_gene: TRBJ1-2; v_gene: TRBV9; abundance: NA; CDR3aa: CASSVEGGRDYGYTF; CDR3nt: TGTGCCAGCAGCGTAGAGGGAGGAAGGGACTATGGCTACACCTTC
len: 14; d_gene: NA; j_gene: TRBJ1-2; v_gene: TRBV5-4; abundance: NA; CDR3aa: CASSSEGVLYGYTF; CDR3nt: TGTGCCAGCAGCTCAGAAGGGGTTTTGTATGGCTACACCTTC
len: 13; d_gene: NA; j_gene: TRBJ2-2; v_gene: TRBV28; abundance: NA; CDR3aa: CAIRDANTGELFF; CDR3nt: TGTGCCATTCGCGACGCGAACACCGGGGAGCTGTTTTTT
len: 15; d_gene: NA; j_gene: TRBJ2-7; v_gene: TRBV18; abundance: NA; CDR3aa: CASSPAEGGGYEQYF; CDR3nt: TGTGCCAGCTCACCGGCAGAGGGAGGGGGATACGAGCAGTACTTC
len: 13; d_gene: NA; j_gene: TRBJ1-1; v_gene: TRBV6-5; abundance: NA; CDR3aa: CASSYPGRTEAFF; CDR3nt: TGTGCCAGCAGTTACCCCGGGCGGACTGAAGCTTTCTTT
len: 15; d_gene: TRBD1; j_gene: TRBJ2-1; v_gene: TRBV19; abundance: few; CDR3aa: CASSPRQGARNEQFF; CDR3nt: TGTGCCAGTAGTCCCCGACAGGGGGCTAGGAATGAGCAGTTCTTC
len: 14; d_gene: NA; j_gene: TRBJ1-2; v_gene: TRBV7-9; abundance: NA; CDR3aa: CASTRSGGLGGYTF; CDR3nt: TGTGCCAGCACCCGATCGGGGGGTCTAGGAGGCTACACCTTC
len: 15; d_gene: TRBD2; j_gene: TRBJ2-7; v_gene: TRBV11-2; abundance: NA; CDR3aa: CASSLDLGTSYEQYF; CDR3nt: TGTGCCAGCAGCTTAGATCTCGGGACTAGCTACGAGCAGTACTTC
len: 14; d_gene: NA; j_gene: TRBJ1-3; v_gene: TRBV2; abundance: NA; CDR3aa: CASIGRGAGNTIYF; CDR3nt: TGTGCCAGCATCGGGCGGGGGGCTGGAAACACCATATATTTT
len: 15; d_gene: TRBD1; j_gene: TRBJ1-1; v_gene: TRBV19; abundance: NA; CDR3aa: CASRKQGARNTEAFF; CDR3nt: TGTGCCAGTAGAAAACAGGGGGCCAGGAACACTGAAGCTTTCTTT
len: 15; d_gene: NA; j_gene: TRBJ1-4; v_gene: TRBV4-3; abundance: NA; CDR3aa: CASSQVGGAYEKLFF; CDR3nt: TGCGCCAGCAGCCAAGTAGGGGGGGCTTATGAAAAACTGTTTTTT
len: 19; d_gene: NA; j_gene: TRBJ1-1; v_gene: TRBV4-1; abundance: NA; CDR3aa: CASSRGWGETPALNTEAFF; CDR3nt: TGCGCCAGCAGCAGGGGCTGGGGGGAGACTCCCGCATTGAACACTGAAGCTTTCTTT
len: 15; d_gene: TRBD2; j_gene: TRBJ2-1; v_gene: TRBV7-9; abundance: NA; CDR3aa: CASSPSGGTYNEQFF; CDR3nt: TGTGCCAGCAGCCCTAGCGGGGGGACCTACAATGAGCAGTTCTTC
len: 14; d_gene: NA; j_gene: TRBJ1-1; v_gene: TRBV7-2; abundance: NA; CDR3aa: CASSLGLRYTEAFF; CDR3nt: TGTGCCAGCAGCCTAGGGTTACGATACACTGAAGCTTTCTTT
len: 16; d_gene: NA; j_gene: TRBJ1-5; v_gene: TRBV6-5; abundance: NA; CDR3aa: CASSYSSTPGRQPQHF; CDR3nt: TGTGCCAGCAGTTACTCGAGTACACCGGGTCGGCAGCCCCAGCATTTT
len: 14; d_gene: NA; j_gene: TRBJ2-5; v_gene: TRBV5-4; abundance: few; CDR3aa: CASSFGAGRETQYF; CDR3nt: TGTGCCAGCAGCTTCGGGGCAGGACGAGAGACCCAGTACTTC
len: 15; d_gene: TRBD1; j_gene: TRBJ1-6; v_gene: TRBV4-1; abundance: NA; CDR3aa: CASSQGGQGRTPLHF; CDR3nt: TGCGCCAGCAGCCAAGGGGGACAGGGAAGAACACCCCTCCACTTT
len: 15; d_gene: NA; j_gene: TRBJ1-2; v_gene: TRBV5-5; abundance: NA; CDR3aa: CASSLEGRSLYGYTF; CDR3nt: TGTGCCAGCAGCTTGGAGGGCAGGTCCCTTTATGGCTACACCTTC
len: 16; d_gene: TRBD1; j_gene: TRBJ2-7; v_gene: TRBV9; abundance: NA; CDR3aa: CASSPNSGTGSYEQYF; CDR3nt: TGTGCCAGCAGCCCAAACTCCGGGACAGGCTCCTACGAGCAGTACTTC
len: 13; d_gene: TRBD1; j_gene: TRBJ1-2; v_gene: TRBV11-3; abundance: NA; CDR3aa: CASSLFRDSLFTF; CDR3nt: TGTGCCAGCAGCTTATTCCGGGACAGCTTGTTCACCTTC
len: 13; d_gene: NA; j_gene: TRBJ1-1; v_gene: TRBV19; abundance: NA; CDR3aa: CASSLTGQTGAFF; CDR3nt: TGTGCCAGTAGTCTTACCGGACAAACAGGGGCTTTCTTT
len: 17; d_gene: NA; j_gene: TRBJ2-5; v_gene: TRBV6-1; abundance: NA; CDR3aa: CASSDSWRVALSECQYF; CDR3nt: TGTGCCAGCAGTGACAGTTGGCGGGTAGCCCTCAGCGAGTGCCAGTACTTC
len: 17; d_gene: TRBD2; j_gene: TRBJ2-3; v_gene: TRBV11-3; abundance: NA; CDR3aa: CASSLGGRTSGTDTQYF; CDR3nt: TGTGCCAGCAGCTTAGGTGGGAGGACTAGCGGCACAGATACGCAGTATTTT
len: 15; d_gene: NA; j_gene: TRBJ1-5; v_gene: TRBV19; abundance: few; CDR3aa: CASSMADSYNQPQHF; CDR3nt: TGTGCCAGTAGTATGGCGGACAGCTACAATCAGCCCCAGCATTTT
len: 12; d_gene: NA; j_gene: TRBJ2-3; v_gene: TRBV19; abundance: NA; CDR3aa: CASGPRSGTQYF; CDR3nt: TGTGCCAGTGGTCCACGGAGCGGTACGCAGTATTTT
len: 17; d_gene: TRBD1; j_gene: TRBJ1-2; v_gene: TRBV11-2; abundance: NA; CDR3aa: CASSRTRDRDSNYGYTF; CDR3nt: TGTGCCAGCAGCCGAACCCGGGACAGGGATTCTAACTATGGCTACACCTTC
len: 15; d_gene: NA; j_gene: TRBJ1-5; v_gene: TRBV15; abundance: NA; CDR3aa: CATSRDSTGGQPQHF; CDR3nt: TGTGCCACCAGCAGAGATAGCACCGGGGGTCAGCCCCAGCATTTT
len: 14; d_gene: NA; j_gene: TRBJ2-2; v_gene: TRBV9; abundance: NA; CDR3aa: CASSVVGGDGELFF; CDR3nt: TGTGCCAGCAGCGTAGTAGGGGGGGACGGGGAGCTGTTTTTT
len: 14; d_gene: NA; j_gene: TRBJ1-3; v_gene: TRBV30; abundance: NA; CDR3aa: CAWSVDSSGNTIYF; CDR3nt: TGTGCCTGGAGTGTGGACAGCTCTGGAAACACCATATATTTT
len: 17; d_gene: NA; j_gene: TRBJ2-3; v_gene: TRBV4-3; abundance: NA; CDR3aa: CASSQGGGGSDTDTQYF; CDR3nt: TGCGCCAGCAGCCAAGGTGGGGGGGGCTCTGACACAGATACGCAGTATTTT
len: 14; d_gene: NA; j_gene: TRBJ2-1; v_gene: TRBV19; abundance: NA; CDR3aa: CASEGGRESNEQFF; CDR3nt: TGTGCCAGCGAGGGTGGACGCGAGTCCAATGAGCAGTTCTTC
len: 14; d_gene: NA; j_gene: TRBJ1-5; v_gene: TRBV6-1; abundance: NA; CDR3aa: CATQVRDSNQPQHF; CDR3nt: TGTGCCACGCAGGTACGGGATAGCAATCAGCCCCAGCATTTT
len: 15; d_gene: TRBD2; j_gene: TRBJ2-5; v_gene: TRBV28; abundance: NA; CDR3aa: CASSFGAGEQETQYF; CDR3nt: TGTGCCAGCAGTTTCGGGGCGGGAGAACAAGAGACCCAGTACTTC
len: 14; d_gene: NA; j_gene: TRBJ1-2; v_gene: TRBV7-3; abundance: NA; CDR3aa: CASSLYGSNYGYTF; CDR3nt: TGTGCCAGCAGCTTATATGGCAGTAACTATGGCTACACCTTC
len: 13; d_gene: TRBD2; j_gene: TRBJ2-1; v_gene: TRBV25-1; abundance: NA; CDR3aa: CASSEGLVSEQFF; CDR3nt: TGTGCCAGCAGTGAAGGACTAGTCAGTGAGCAGTTCTTC
len: 14; d_gene: NA; j_gene: TRBJ2-7; v_gene: TRBV5-1; abundance: NA; CDR3aa: CASSLEAANYEQYF; CDR3nt: TGCGCCAGCAGCTTGGAAGCGGCCAACTACGAGCAGTACTTC
len: 13; d_gene: NA; j_gene: TRBJ1-2; v_gene: TRBV4-3; abundance: NA; CDR3aa: CASSPVLHYGYTF; CDR3nt: TGCGCCAGCAGCCCCGTTCTTCACTATGGCTACACCTTC